The 30 T cell receptor beta chains listed next were all sequenced from one sample in a study of blood T cell repertoires in COVID-19. Assay: immunoSEQ multiplex PCR; the TCRdb copy retains only in-frame clones and omits some. There are about 260,000 clones in the sample; about 88% occur only once, and roughly 5.6% lies in the top ten. The sample comprised peripheral blood. All receptors derive from a woman in her sixties or seventies with COVID-19, enrolled during active disease.

The J gene is TRBJ2-2, the V gene TRBV19, with D possibly being TRBD1 (5 bases). Per the germline V gene, CDR1 is LNHDA and CDR2 is SQIVND (reference sequence). The CDR3 sequence is 15 residues long. Trimming removed 8 bases from V and 6 bases from J, with 19 bases in between. Written as DNA, the CDR3 is TGTGCCAGTTGTGAGTCCCCAGGGTCGGCCGGGGAGCTGTTTTTT. Residues: CASCESPGSAGELFF.

V is TRBV7-3 and J is TRBJ2-1; tentative D call: TRBD2 (5 bases). Trimming left V 5 bases short and J 10 bases short, with 9 bases between. The CDR3 is 11 residues long. Germline values: CDR1 SGHTA, CDR2 FQGTGA. CDR3 sequence: CASSQADEQFF. Written as DNA, the CDR3 is TGTGCCAGCAGCCAAGCGGACGAGCAGTTCTTC.

The chain combines TRBV19 with TRBJ1-1; 8 bases map to TRBD1. Germline loops: CDR1 LNHDA, CDR2 SQIVND (reference sequence). V lost 3 bases to trimming and J lost 0 bases; unmatched junction nucleotides: 0. This CDR3 has 14 amino acids. CDR3 bases: TGTGCCAGTAGTATGGACAGGGTGAACACTGAAGCTTTCTTT. Protein: CASSMDRVNTEAFF.

The chain links TRBV23-1 to TRBJ2-1, with 8 positions matching TRBD1. TRBV23-1 is assigned to the ORF class and has an uncertain function. J was trimmed by 4 bases and V by 1 base; bases with no gene match: 9. The CDR3 loop spans 17 amino acids. CDR3 nucleotides: TGCGCCAGCAGTCAATTGGCTCGGACAGGGTTTTACAATGAGCAGTTCTTC. Amino acids: CASSQLARTGFYNEQFF.

The genes are TRBV25-1 and TRBJ2-2; D is possibly TRBD2 (5 bases). Germline V lookup: CDR1 MGHDK, CDR2 SYGVNS. V dropped 1 base and J dropped 5 bases, with 8 bases sitting between them. This CDR3 has 14 amino acids. CDR3 residues: CASSESGNTGELFF. DNA for the CDR3: TGTGCCAGCAGTGAATCCGGGAATACCGGGGAGCTGTTTTTT.

The chain has TRBV6-1 and TRBJ2-7; no clear D. Looked up from germline, CDR1 is MNHNS and CDR2 is SASEGT. V lost 2 bases to trimming and J lost 6 bases, with 20 bases between them. CDR3 length: 16 residues. CDR3 coding DNA: TGTGCCAGCAGTGAAAAGAAGGCGCAGGTGTATGGCGAGCAGTACTTC. Translation: CASSEKKAQVYGEQYF.

In regard to this clone: Other DNA sequences in this specimen translate into the identical CDR3. This sequence joins TRBV18 and TRBJ2-3; D is ambiguous. V was clipped by 2 bases and J by 0 bases, with 18 bases between them. This CDR3 spans 18 amino acids. The germline CDR1 and CDR2 sequences are KGHSH and LQKENI. The CDR3 DNA is TGTGCCAGCTCACCAAGCGTGACTGCATACGCTAGCACAGATACGCAGTATTTT. It yields the protein CASSPSVTAYASTDTQYF.

The V gene is TRBV6-1, the J gene TRBJ1-1; D uncertain. Germline V gene data show CDR1 as MNHNS and CDR2 as SASEGT. The ends were cut back, 4 bases at V and 4 bases at J, with 19 bases in the middle. The CDR3 is made up of 16 amino acids. CDR3 nucleotides: TGTGCCAGCAGTGCTCGCCATCTCGGCCGGAGCACTGAAGCTTTCTTT. Translated, it gives CASSARHLGRSTEAFF.

The V and J genes are TRBV7-2 and TRBJ2-1, with TRBD2 matching over 14 bases. The CDR3 sequence is 19 residues long. The V gene end was trimmed by 5 bases and the J gene end by 2 bases; junction bases not matched to a gene: 11. Germline V gives CDR1 SGHTA, CDR2 FQGNSA. Written as DNA, the CDR3 is TGTGCCAGCAGCGCCCGGGGACTAGCGGGAGTTTTTCCCTACAATGAGCAGTTCTTC. This sequence encodes CASSARGLAGVFPYNEQFF.

The chain uses TRBV7-9 and TRBJ2-3, with 9 bases fitting TRBD2. There are 16 residues in the CDR3. Germline-derived CDR1 and CDR2 are SEHNR and FQNEAQ (reference sequence). With V trimmed by 5 bases and J by 2 bases, 8 bases remained unmatched. The DNA for the CDR3 is TGTGCCAGCAGCCCAGGGGCGGGAGGGCCCACAGATACGCAGTATTTT. Amino acids: CASSPGAGGPTDTQYF.

CDR3 bases: TGTGCCAGCAGCCCCCGCGGCGGGGCCTCTGAGCAGTTCTTC. This translates into CASSPRGGASEQFF. The chain has TRBV11-3 and TRBJ2-1; a weak D match, TRBD2 (6 bases). The CDR3 totals 14 residues. Germline V gene data show CDR1 as SGHNT and CDR2 as YENEEA. The V and J ends lost 5 bases and 9 bases respectively, with 17 bases between them.

The chain joins TRBV10-3 to TRBJ1-4; 7 bases align to TRBD1. The V segment lost 6 bases and the J segment 4 bases; nucleotides outside the gene matches: 8. Germline loops: CDR1 ENHRY, CDR2 SYGVKD. The length of the CDR3 is 15 residues. CDR3 amino acids: CAIREGAGYNEKLFF. The CDR3 nucleotides read TGTGCCATCAGGGAGGGGGCTGGTTATAATGAAAAACTGTTTTTT.

This clone has just one count. The V gene is TRBV28, the J gene TRBJ2-3; 7 bases line up with TRBD2. The J segment lost 4 bases and the V segment lost 4 bases, leaving 5 bases of the junction unmatched. The germline CDR1 and CDR2 sequences are MDHEN and SYDVKM. The CDR3 extends over 14 amino acids. The CDR3 nucleotides read TGTGCCAGCAGTTCAAGACTAGCCTCAGATACGCAGTATTTT. As protein: CASSSRLASDTQYF.

The gene calls are TRBV7-9 and TRBJ1-1; D is possibly TRBD1 (6 bases). This CDR3 is 13 amino acids long. Germline V gene sequence: CDR1 SEHNR, CDR2 FQNEAQ (reference sequence). Trimming pared 1 base from V and 8 bases from J, leaving 11 bases between. CDR3 nucleotides: TGTGCCAGCAGCTTAGGGACAGCAGGAGAAGCTTTCTTT. It specifies CASSLGTAGEAFF.

The chain employs TRBV4-1 and TRBJ1-5; the D gene is possibly TRBD1 (5 bases). The CDR3 contains 14 residues. Germline V gene lookup returns CDR1 MGHRA and CDR2 YSYEKL. The V gene lost 4 bases and the J gene lost 2 bases, with 9 bases spanning the gap. CDR3 protein: CASSPKGGNQPQHF. The CDR3 coding sequence is TGCGCCAGCAGCCCGAAAGGGGGCAATCAGCCCCAGCATTTT.

The chain carries TRBV7-9 and TRBJ2-5, with unresolved D. This CDR3 comprises 13 residues. Germline assignment: CDR1 SEHNR and CDR2 FQNEAQ (reference sequence). Trimming left V 3 bases short and J 1 base short, with 6 bases between. This CDR3 reads CASSFGGQETQYF. CDR3 sequence (DNA): TGTGCCAGCAGCTTTGGCGGCCAAGAGACCCAGTACTTC.

The rearrangement uses TRBV6-5 and TRBJ1-2, with 9 bases matching TRBD1. V dropped 5 bases and J dropped 8; count of bases not matched to a gene: 12. This CDR3 comprises 15 residues. Per the germline V gene, CDR1 is MNHEY and CDR2 is SVGAGI. The CDR3 coding sequence is TGTGCCAGCAGTAAGCTCCGGACAGGGGAAGAAGGCTACACCTTC. This codes for CASSKLRTGEEGYTF.

The chain couples TRBV3-1 (or the pseudogene TRBV3-2) to TRBJ2-2; weak D call: TRBD1 (6 bases). The CDR3 has 16 residues. CDR1 and CDR2 (germline): LGHDT, YNNKEL (reference sequence). Trimming shortened V by 1 base and J by 4 bases, and 13 bases separated the two germline ends. The CDR3 coding sequence is TGTGCCAGCAGCCAAGGGCAGGGGCATACCACCGGGGAGCTGTTTTTT. Amino acid sequence: CASSQGQGHTTGELFF.

This chain links TRBV19 with TRBJ1-4; maybe TRBD1 (6 bases). V lost 7 bases, J lost 4 bases, and 16 bases lay in between. CDR3 length equals 15 residues. Germline assignment: CDR1 LNHDA and CDR2 SQIVND (reference sequence). The CDR3 is CASKPSTGHNEKLFF. The CDR3 DNA reads TGTGCCAGTAAACCCTCTACAGGGCATAATGAAAAACTGTTTTTT.

This clone has a handful of counts. This chain joins TRBV19 and TRBJ1-5; 10 bases line up with TRBD1. The CDR3 is made up of 13 amino acids. Germline-derived CDR1 and CDR2 are LNHDA and SQIVND (reference sequence). After removal of 4 bases from V and 6 bases from J, the junction contained 0 bases not matched to a gene. Here the CDR3 reads CASSRQGAQPQHF. The DNA of the CDR3 is TGTGCCAGTAGTAGACAGGGGGCTCAGCCCCAGCATTTT.

The chain employs TRBV5-1 and TRBJ1-1; D is possibly TRBD1 (5 bases). Germline values: CDR1 SGHRS, CDR2 YFSETQ. With 4 bases removed from V and 0 bases from J, the gap between germline ends came to 7 bases. There are 13 residues in the CDR3. CDR3 loop: CASSPGVNTEAFF. CDR3 sequence (DNA): TGCGCCAGCAGCCCGGGGGTGAACACTGAAGCTTTCTTT.

This clone was detected a few times. The rearrangement uses TRBV28 and TRBJ2-3; 10 positions match TRBD1. With 4 bases clipped from V and 4 bases from J, the junction kept 5 bases outside the gene matches. CDR3 length equals 15 residues. Germline CDR1 and CDR2: MDHEN and SYDVKM. CDR3 protein: CASSSWTGGADTQYF. Written as DNA, the CDR3 is TGTGCCAGCAGTTCTTGGACAGGGGGGGCAGATACGCAGTATTTT. Complete variable domain (other parts from reference TRBV28 and TRBJ2-3): DVKVTQSSRYLVKRTGEKVFLECVQDMDHENMFWYRQDPGLGLRLIYFSYDVKMKEKGDIPEGYSVSREKKERFSLILESASTNQTSMYLCASSSWTGGADTQYFGPGTRLTVL.

The DNA for the CDR3 is TGTGCCACCGGAGAGGGGGCGCCCGGGGAGCTGTTTTTT. As protein: CATGEGAPGELFF. This chain joins TRBV15 and TRBJ2-2; the match to TRBD1 covers 7 bases. Germline CDR1 LNHNV, CDR2 YYDKDF (reference sequence). Trimming cost V 8 bases and J 6 bases; bases outside gene matches: 6. The CDR3 is 13 amino acids.

The J gene is TRBJ2-2, the V gene TRBV11-2; D is uncertain. Trimming cost V 0 bases and J 5 bases, with 7 bases left between them. The germline V gene has CDR1 SGHAT and CDR2 FQNNGV. The CDR3 contains 14 residues. DNA for the CDR3: TGTGCCAGCAGCTTAGATGGCGGAACCGGGGAGCTGTTTTTT. Translated, it gives CASSLDGGTGELFF. The variable domain in full, completed from reference TRBV11-2 and TRBJ2-2, reads EAGVAQSPRYKIIEKRQSVAFWCNPISGHATLYWYQQILGQGPKLLIQFQNNGVVDDSQLPKDRFSAERLKGVDSTLKIQPAKLEDSAVYLCASSLDGGTGELFFGEGSRLTVL.

The chain couples TRBV23-1 to TRBJ2-7; 15 bases are shared with TRBD2. TRBV23-1 is an open reading frame whose function is uncertain. The CDR3 runs to 19 residues. V lost 3 bases and J lost 3; bases outside the gene matches: 12. Written as DNA, the CDR3 is TGCGCCAGCAGTCATTCAAGGACTAGCGGGAGGGATCGTTTCTACGAGCAGTACTTC. Translating gives CASSHSRTSGRDRFYEQYF.

The V call is TRBV9, the J call TRBJ1-6, with 7 positions matching TRBD1. CDR1 is SGDLS and CDR2 is YYNGEE in the germline V gene. The J segment lost 0 bases and the V segment lost 4 bases, leaving 10 bases of the junction unmatched. This CDR3 spans 18 amino acids. The CDR3 loop reads CASSPRDSPSSYNSPLHF. The CDR3 bases are TGTGCCAGCAGCCCCCGGGACAGCCCCAGCTCCTATAATTCACCCCTCCACTTT.

This clone was picked up a small number of times. This CDR3 is CATRASGSLGELFF. CDR3 sequence (DNA): TGTGCCACCAGGGCTAGCGGGAGTCTCGGGGAGCTGTTTTTT. This chain joins TRBV15 and TRBJ2-2; 10 nucleotides agree with TRBD2. There are 14 residues in the CDR3. Per the germline V gene, CDR1 is LNHNV and CDR2 is YYDKDF (reference sequence). Trimming took 6 bases from V and 7 from J; bases not matched to a gene: 5.

The chain is built from TRBV28 and TRBJ1-6; TRBD1 is a possible D gene (5 bases). CDR3 size: 12 residues. Deletions cut 10 bases from V and 5 bases from J, with 9 bases between. Germline CDR1 is MDHEN and CDR2 is SYDVKM. CDR3 protein: CAIRGNNSPLHF. Here the CDR3 DNA reads TGTGCCATTCGGGGGAATAATTCACCCCTCCACTTT.

The rearrangement links TRBV9 to TRBJ2-5, with no clear D. The CDR3 has 13 residues. Trimming cost V 3 bases and J 5 bases, with 11 bases left between them. Germline lookup yields CDR1 SGDLS and CDR2 YYNGEE. Written as DNA, the CDR3 is TGTGCCAGCAGCGGGAGCCCTAGGGAGACCCAGTACTTC. It is translated as CASSGSPRETQYF.

The rearrangement links TRBV4-1 to TRBJ1-1; 9 nucleotides match TRBD1. CDR3 length: 14 amino acids. Per germline, CDR1 MGHRA and CDR2 YSYEKL. After removal of 5 bases from V and 3 bases from J, the junction contained 4 bases not matched to a gene. The CDR3 loop reads CASSGRQGDTEAFF. The CDR3 bases are TGCGCCAGCAGCGGCCGACAGGGGGACACTGAAGCTTTCTTT.